This paragraph covers one T cell receptor (beta chain) sequence. The antigen remains unidentified. The identical CDR3 is also encoded by other nucleotide sequences in the sample. This record belongs to a study of circulating and synovial CD4+ cells in juvenile arthritis. Using immunoSEQ multiplex PCR, the repertoire was profiled, and TCRdb retains in-frame clones only, with some absent. The sample shows more than 13,000 clones, 65% to 85% of them seen only once. The study, taken as a whole, reports: Traditional Vbeta family usage analysis missed the pathogenic-like versus bulk difference. Bulk blood CD4 repertoires were more diverse than these. Overlap with synovium rose as more T cells were sequenced. Bulk blood CD4 samples held at least an order of magnitude more or fewer genomes than CPL.

Sequencing used CD4+ T cells from synovial fluid. This clonotype originated in a human patient with juvenile idiopathic arthritis. Some clones in this sample may be carry-over from other donors' samples.

This CDR3 is CASSLVGGAGETQYF. CDR3 in DNA: TGTGCCAGCAGCTTGGTGGGGGGGGCAGGAGAGACCCAGTACTTC. The chain employs TRBV5-4 and TRBJ2-5, with a weak D call TRBD2 (7 bases). V dropped 0 bases and J dropped 4 bases, with 13 bases sitting between them. This CDR3 has 15 residues. CDR1 SGHNT and CDR2 YYREEE come from the germline V gene (reference sequence).